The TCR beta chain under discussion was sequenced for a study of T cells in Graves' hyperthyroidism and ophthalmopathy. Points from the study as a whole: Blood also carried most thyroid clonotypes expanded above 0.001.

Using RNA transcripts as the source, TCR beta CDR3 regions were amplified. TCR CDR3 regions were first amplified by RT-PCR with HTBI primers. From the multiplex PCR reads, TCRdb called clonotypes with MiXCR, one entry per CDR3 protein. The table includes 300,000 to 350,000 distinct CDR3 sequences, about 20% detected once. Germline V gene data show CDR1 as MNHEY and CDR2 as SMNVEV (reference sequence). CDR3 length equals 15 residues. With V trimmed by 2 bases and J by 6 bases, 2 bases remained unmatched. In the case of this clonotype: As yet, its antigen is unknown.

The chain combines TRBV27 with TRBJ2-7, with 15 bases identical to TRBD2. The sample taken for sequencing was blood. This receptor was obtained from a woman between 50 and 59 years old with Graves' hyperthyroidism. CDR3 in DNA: TGTGCCAGCAGTTTAATGGGACTAGCGGGAGGCGAGCAGTACTTC. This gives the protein CASSLMGLAGGEQYF.